The 23 T cell receptor beta chains below were found in one sample sequenced in a study of OX40 agonist ivuxolimab in advanced cancers. Repertoires were generated with immunoSEQ multiplex PCR, while TCRdb's copy carries only in-frame clones and drops some. The data contain approximately 64,000 clones, 88% of them singletons. Sequenced here: CD4+ or CD8+ T cells sorted from blood, sampled in a trial of the OX40 agonist ivuxolimab. These receptors were obtained from an adult with an advanced solid tumor such as melanoma, head and neck, liver or kidney cancer.

V is TRBV27 and J is TRBJ2-2, with 8 bases lining up with TRBD2. Germline CDR1 and CDR2: MNHEY and SMNVEV (reference sequence). V dropped 5 bases and J dropped 4; count of bases not matched to a gene: 18. The CDR3 has 19 residues. CDR3 coding DNA: TGTGCCAGCAGTCCCTTCACGAGCACCCCAGCGGGAGCCACCGGGGAGCTGTTTTTT. It codes for CASSPFTSTPAGATGELFF.

The rearrangement links TRBV2 to TRBJ1-1; D possibly corresponds to TRBD1 (6 bases). Trimming shortened V by 9 bases and J by 1 base, and 24 bases separated the two germline ends. The CDR3 is 17 residues long. CDR1 and CDR2 from the germline V gene are SNHLY and FYNNEI. The CDR3 DNA reads as TGTGCCAGTAGCCGCTCCAGGGACACCCCAAGGAACACTGAAGCTTTCTTT. Protein product: CASSRSRDTPRNTEAFF.

The chain has TRBV5-1 and TRBJ1-4; D gene unclear. This CDR3 has 13 amino acids. The V and J ends lost 4 bases and 4 bases respectively, with 8 bases between them. The germline CDR1 and CDR2 sequences are SGHRS and YFSETQ. The CDR3 coding sequence is TGCGCCAGCAGCCCGGAAATTAATGAAAAACTGTTTTTT. It codes for CASSPEINEKLFF.

Only a few counts were recorded for this clone. V usage is TRBV18 and J usage is TRBJ2-1; TRBD2 matches 8 bases. The CDR3 extends over 16 amino acids. The germline gives CDR1 KGHSH, CDR2 LQKENI. Trimming took 4 bases from V and 0 from J; bases not matched to a gene: 5. The CDR3: CASSRTGGSSYNEQFF. The CDR3, as DNA: TGTGCCAGCTCACGAACGGGAGGGAGCTCCTACAATGAGCAGTTCTTC.

This rearrangement joins TRBV6-1 to TRBJ1-5, with D possibly being TRBD1 (6 bases). V lost 5 bases to trimming and J lost 6 bases, with 14 bases between them. CDR3 length: 14 residues. CDR1 and CDR2 (germline): MNHNS, SASEGT. The CDR3 region has the DNA TGTGCCAGCAGTCTATCAGGGGTTGCTCAGCCCCAGCATTTT. Translation gives CASSLSGVAQPQHF.

The chain is built from TRBV20-1 and TRBJ2-1; D remains ambiguous. The CDR3 runs to 10 residues. In germline, CDR1 is DFQATT, CDR2 SNEGSKA (reference sequence). V was cut by 6 bases and J by 8 bases, with 8 bases left in between. For the CDR3, the DNA is TGCAGTGCCCGGCTCCATGAGCAGTTCTTC. It encodes CSARLHEQFF.

The rearrangement links TRBV10-3 to TRBJ2-3; the match to TRBD1 covers 9 bases. The CDR3 extends over 16 amino acids. Per germline, CDR1 ENHRY and CDR2 SYGVKD. J lost 3 bases, V lost 6 bases, and 10 bases had no gene match. Written as DNA, the CDR3 is TGTGCCATCAGACCTTCCCGGGACAGGGATACAGATACGCAGTATTTT. As protein: CAIRPSRDRDTDTQYF.

The chain has TRBV27 and TRBJ2-2, with 7 positions matching TRBD2. The CDR3 is 15 residues long. The trim removed 2 bases at V and 5 bases at J, leaving 5 bases unmatched. Germline CDR1 reads MNHEY; CDR2 reads SMNVEV (reference sequence). The CDR3 loop reads CASSLGRGYTGELFF. DNA of the CDR3: TGTGCCAGCAGTTTAGGGAGGGGCTATACCGGGGAGCTGTTTTTT.

V gene TRBV9 combines with J gene TRBJ2-5; D might be TRBD2 (5 bases). Trimming stripped 0 bases from V and 5 bases from J, with 11 bases between. Germline assignment: CDR1 SGDLS and CDR2 YYNGEE. This CDR3 has 14 amino acids. DNA of the CDR3: TGTGCCAGCAGCGTAGCCGGACTCTGGGAGACCCAGTACTTC. This codes for CASSVAGLWETQYF. Drawing the rest from reference TRBV9 and TRBJ2-5, the complete variable domain is DSGVTQTPKHLITATGQRVTLRCSPRSGDLSVYWYQQSLDQGLQFLIQYYNGEERAKGNILERFSAQQFPDLHSELNLSSLELGDSALYFCASSVAGLWETQYFGPGTRLLVL.

The chain employs TRBV11-2 and TRBJ1-3; possible D gene TRBD1, 5 bases. Trimming stripped 0 bases from V and 2 bases from J, with 8 bases between. This CDR3 contains 15 residues. Germline V gene lookup returns CDR1 SGHAT and CDR2 FQNNGV. In nucleotides, the CDR3 is TGTGCCAGCAGCTTAGACAGGGTTGCTGGAAACACCATATATTTT. Translation gives CASSLDRVAGNTIYF.

The chain joins TRBV5-1 to TRBJ1-1; D is undetermined. Trimming removed 7 bases at V and 0 bases at J, with 10 bases between. This CDR3 is 13 amino acids long. Germline-derived CDR1 and CDR2 are SGHRS and YFSETQ. This chain's CDR3 is CASEEGLNTEAFF. The CDR3 DNA reads as TGCGCCAGCGAAGAAGGGTTGAACACTGAAGCTTTCTTT.

This clone turned up a few times. The CDR3 DNA is TGTGCCAGTTTAGACAGGGAGGGCGAGCAGTACTTC. This gives the protein CASLDREGEQYF. The chain recombines TRBV19 with TRBJ2-7, with D possibly being TRBD1 or TRBD2 (7 bases each). The length of the CDR3 is 12 residues. Germline V gene sequence: CDR1 LNHDA, CDR2 SQIVND (reference sequence). V was cut by 8 bases and J by 6 bases, with 14 bases left in between.

This chain links TRBV27 with TRBJ2-1; TRBD1 agrees at 9 bases. The CDR3 covers 15 residues. Germline V CDR1 and CDR2: MNHEY, SMNVEV (reference sequence). The V gene end was trimmed by 6 bases and the J gene end by 4 bases; junction bases not matched to a gene: 7. CDR3 DNA: TGTGCCAGCAGCCAACAGGGGGCCGGTTACAATGAGCAGTTCTTC. Encoded protein: CASSQQGAGYNEQFF.

The chain has TRBV4-1 and TRBJ1-5, with unresolved D. CDR1 is MGHRA, CDR2 YSYEKL, per germline. The CDR3 covers 15 residues. Deletions cut 0 bases from V and 4 bases from J, with 10 bases between. This CDR3 is CASSQDRGRNQPQHF. The CDR3 DNA is TGCGCCAGCAGCCAAGATCGGGGTAGGAATCAGCCCCAGCATTTT.

This rearrangement joins TRBV6-1 to TRBJ2-7; possible D gene TRBD1, 6 bases. Trimming stripped 7 bases from V and 2 bases from J, with 18 bases between. Germline CDR1 MNHNS, CDR2 SASEGT. CDR3 length equals 15 residues. In DNA form, the CDR3 reads TGTGCCAGCACTCAGGGAAGGGACACCACCTACGAGCAGTACTTC. Protein sequence: CASTQGRDTTYEQYF.

The chain employs TRBV5-1 and TRBJ1-3; D not resolved. This CDR3 comprises 15 residues. Germline V lookup: CDR1 SGHRS, CDR2 YFSETQ. Trimming left V 2 bases short and J 8 bases short, with 17 bases between. The CDR3 spells CASSFGGPSVDTIYF. The CDR3 bases are TGCGCCAGCAGCTTCGGCGGTCCCTCGGTAGACACCATATATTTT.

The chain uses TRBV10-3 and TRBJ2-1; the match to TRBD2 covers 7 bases. Germline CDR1 is ENHRY and CDR2 is SYGVKD. The length of the CDR3 is 14 residues. The V segment lost 5 bases and the J segment 7 bases; nucleotides outside the gene matches: 8. CDR3 in amino acids: CAISKGRGLNEQFF. In nucleotides, the CDR3 is TGTGCCATCAGTAAGGGGAGGGGCCTTAATGAGCAGTTCTTC.

This clone was detected a few times. The CDR3: CASSEALPSLPQHF. The CDR3 coding sequence is TGTGCCAGCAGTGAAGCGCTTCCATCCCTGCCCCAGCATTTT. The chain uses TRBV2 and TRBJ1-5; no clear D gene. CDR3 length equals 14 residues. Germline assignment: CDR1 SNHLY and CDR2 FYNNEI. V gave up 0 bases and J gave up 9 bases, with 12 bases separating them. Using reference TRBV2 and TRBJ1-5 for the parts outside the CDR3, the full variable domain is EPEVTQTPSHQVTQMGQEVILRCVPISNHLYFYWYRQILGQKVEFLVSFYNNEISEKSEIFDDQFSVERPDGSNFTLKIRSTKLEDSAMYFCASSEALPSLPQHFGDGTRLSIL.

The rearrangement links TRBV5-1 to TRBJ2-7, with unresolved D. The V and J ends lost 7 bases and 3 bases respectively, with 17 bases between them. Germline V gene data show CDR1 as SGHRS and CDR2 as YFSETQ. The CDR3 spans 14 residues. The CDR3 loop reads CASRTDLTSYEQYF. DNA of the CDR3: TGCGCCAGCCGAACGGACCTCACCAGCTACGAGCAGTACTTC.

As regards this clone: This specimen includes other DNA sequences encoding the same CDR3. The rearrangement uses TRBV5-1 and TRBJ2-7; possibly TRBD1 for D (6 bases). V lost 3 bases and J 5 bases, leaving 12 bases between the germline ends. Germline V gene sequence: CDR1 SGHRS, CDR2 YFSETQ. The CDR3 spans 13 residues. CDR3 region: CASSSTGFHEQYF. The CDR3 DNA reads TGCGCCAGCAGCTCCACAGGGTTTCACGAGCAGTACTTC.

The J gene is TRBJ1-5, the V gene TRBV19; 10 bases align to TRBD1. The CDR3 sequence is 17 residues long. Germline-derived CDR1 and CDR2 are LNHDA and SQIVND (reference sequence). V shed 7 bases and J 3 bases; nucleotides not matched to a gene: 12. CDR3 residues: CASTETGGAFLNQPQHF. CDR3 in DNA: TGTGCCAGTACCGAGACAGGGGGCGCGTTCCTCAATCAGCCCCAGCATTTT.

The chain links TRBV30 to TRBJ1-2, with D maybe TRBD1 (5 bases). The CDR3 spans 14 residues. Trimming removed 2 bases from V and 6 bases from J, with 16 bases in between. Germline V CDR1 and CDR2: GTSNPN, SVGIG (reference sequence). The CDR3 sequence: CAWSRGRKEDGYTF. The CDR3 nucleotides read TGTGCCTGGAGTCGGGGCAGGAAGGAGGATGGCTACACCTTC.

This chain uses TRBV7-9 with TRBJ1-1; D remains unclear. The germline gives CDR1 SEHNR, CDR2 FQNEAQ (reference sequence). CDR3 size: 13 residues. Deletions cut 4 bases from V and 3 bases from J, with 9 bases between. CDR3 in DNA: TGTGCCAGCAGCTACCCGGGGTACACTGAAGCTTTCTTT. As protein: CASSYPGYTEAFF. The full variable domain, completed using reference TRBV7-9 and TRBJ1-1, is DTGVSQNPRHKITKRGQNVTFRCDPISEHNRLYWYRQTLGQGPEFLTYFQNEAQLEKSRLLSDRFSAERPKGSFSTLEIQRTEQGDSAMYLCASSYPGYTEAFFGQGTRLTVV.